This passage covers 27 T cell receptor beta chains from one sample sequenced in a study of blood T cell repertoires in COVID-19. Assay: immunoSEQ multiplex PCR; the TCRdb copy retains only in-frame clones and omits some. The sample lists just under 150,000 clones, roughly 84% seen once, with roughly 2.5% in the top ten. Material for sequencing was peripheral blood. All receptors come from a human donor with acute or convalescent COVID-19. The donor label of this sample is uncertain.

The V gene is TRBV5-6, the J gene TRBJ2-4; 9 bases line up with TRBD2. CDR3 length: 17 residues. The germline V gene encodes CDR1 SGHDT and CDR2 YYEEEE. With 4 bases clipped from V and 0 bases from J, the junction kept 8 bases outside the gene matches. CDR3 amino acids: CASSEVLAGGAKNIQYF. The CDR3 DNA reads as TGTGCCAGCAGCGAGGTACTAGCGGGTGGAGCCAAAAACATTCAGTACTTC.

J is TRBJ2-3 and V is TRBV2, with TRBD2 as a possible D gene (6 bases). There are 12 residues in the CDR3. Trimming left V 6 bases short and J 8 bases short, with 12 bases between. CDR1 is SNHLY, CDR2 FYNNEI, per germline. CDR3 sequence: CASRSAGGTQYF. CDR3 nucleotides: TGTGCCAGCAGGTCTGCCGGGGGTACGCAGTATTTT.

The chain carries TRBV27 and TRBJ2-2, with D maybe TRBD2 (5 bases). The CDR3 is 15 amino acids. The germline V and J ends were trimmed by 8 bases and 5 bases, with 18 bases remaining between them. Germline-derived CDR1 and CDR2 are MNHEY and SMNVEV (reference sequence). CDR3 nucleotide sequence: TGTGCCAGCTGGAGGAGTAGGGTTGGGACCGGGGAGCTGTTTTTT. Residues: CASWRSRVGTGELFF.

The chain links TRBV6-5 to TRBJ1-3, with D hard to call. The germline V gene has CDR1 MNHEY and CDR2 SVGAGI. V was trimmed by 6 bases and J by 4 bases, leaving 13 bases between them. The length of the CDR3 is 14 residues. The CDR3 loop reads CASRREFLGNTIYF. The CDR3 DNA reads as TGTGCCAGCAGGAGGGAGTTCCTCGGAAACACCATATATTTT.

V usage is TRBV28 and J usage is TRBJ1-4; no definite D call. There are 13 residues in the CDR3. Germline values: CDR1 MDHEN, CDR2 SYDVKM. V was clipped by 6 bases and J by 6 bases, with 11 bases between them. The CDR3 region is CASRRGIHEKLFF. CDR3 DNA: TGTGCCAGCAGGCGCGGGATACATGAAAAACTGTTTTTT.

This sequence joins TRBV12-3 or TRBV12-4 and TRBJ2-7, with 7 nucleotides matching TRBD1. V lost 3 bases to trimming and J lost 4 bases; unmatched junction nucleotides: 0. The CDR3 loop spans 12 amino acids. CDR3 nucleotides: TGTGCCAGCAGTTTGACAGGGTACGAGCAGTACTTC. The encoded protein is CASSLTGYEQYF.

V gene TRBV6-5 combines with J gene TRBJ2-7; the match to TRBD2 covers 8 bases. The trim removed 5 bases at V and 4 bases at J, leaving 7 bases unmatched. Germline loops: CDR1 MNHEY, CDR2 SVGAGI. The CDR3 runs to 14 residues. In DNA form, the CDR3 reads TGTGCCAGCAGTCCCCGGGGGGGTGGGTACGAGCAGTACGTC. It specifies CASSPRGGGYEQYV.

The genes are TRBV29-1 and TRBJ2-3, with 12 bases identical to TRBD2. Germline V lookup: CDR1 SQVTM, CDR2 ANQGSEA. Trimming removed 6 bases from V and 3 bases from J; junction bases left unmatched: 7. CDR3 length: 15 residues. The CDR3 coding sequence is TGCAGCGTAGCCAGGACTAGCGGGATGACAGATACGCAGTATTTT. Amino acid sequence: CSVARTSGMTDTQYF.

V and J are TRBV25-1 and TRBJ2-6, with 8 bases aligning to TRBD1. The CDR3 contains 16 residues. Germline V gives CDR1 MGHDK, CDR2 SYGVNS. Trimming removed 8 bases from V and 0 bases from J; junction bases left unmatched: 6. CDR3 residues: CASSGTGISGANVLTF. CDR3 coding DNA: TGTGCCAGCTCCGGGACAGGTATCTCTGGGGCCAACGTCCTGACTTTC.

This chain links TRBV5-6 with TRBJ1-6, with TRBD1 matching over 7 bases. J was trimmed by 8 bases and V by 2 bases; bases with no gene match: 7. This CDR3 is 15 amino acids long. Per the germline V gene, CDR1 is SGHDT and CDR2 is YYEEEE. The CDR3 DNA is TGTGCCAGCAGCTTTCTAGCAGGGGGTGATTCACCCCTCCACTTT. This translates into CASSFLAGGDSPLHF.

CDR3 sequence reads: CASSLGGAGTEAFF. The CDR3 DNA follows: TGTGCCAGCAGCTTAGGGGGCGCAGGCACTGAAGCTTTCTTT. This chain connects TRBV7-3 to TRBJ1-1, with D possibly matching TRBD1 (6 bases). The germline V and J ends were trimmed by 2 bases and 4 bases, with 11 bases remaining between them. Per the germline V gene, CDR1 is SGHTA and CDR2 is FQGTGA. The CDR3 is 14 residues long.

This chain uses TRBV7-9 with TRBJ1-6, with 8 bases that match TRBD1. Germline assignment: CDR1 SEHNR and CDR2 FQNEAQ (reference sequence). The CDR3 runs to 14 residues. The V and J ends lost 5 bases and 10 bases, in that order; junction bases with no gene match: 7. The CDR3 DNA is TGTGCCAGCAGCCCCGGGACAGGCGGATCACCCCTCCACTTT. Its protein is CASSPGTGGSPLHF.

This clone appeared a single time. This chain links TRBV2 with TRBJ2-5; TRBD2 agrees at 9 bases. Germline V gene data show CDR1 as SNHLY and CDR2 as FYNNEI. The CDR3 sequence is 15 residues long. J was trimmed by 1 base and V by 6 bases; bases with no gene match: 6. The CDR3 sequence is CASRGKTSGQETQYF. In DNA, the CDR3 is TGTGCCAGCAGGGGAAAGACTAGCGGCCAAGAGACCCAGTACTTC.

CDR3 residues: CASRQTGNYGYTF. CDR3 bases: TGTGCCAGCAGGCAGACAGGGAACTATGGCTACACCTTC. The genes are TRBV6-5 and TRBJ1-2; TRBD1 matches at 7 bases. The germline V gene encodes CDR1 MNHEY and CDR2 SVGAGI. The V segment lost 6 bases and the J segment 2 bases; nucleotides outside the gene matches: 3. This CDR3 is built from 13 residues.

The V call is TRBV7-2, the J call TRBJ1-5; 8 bases align to TRBD1. CDR3 length: 15 amino acids. Per germline, CDR1 SGHTA and CDR2 FQGNSA. The junction had 10 bases not matched to a gene; V was cut back by 5 bases and J by 7 bases. The CDR3 region has the DNA TGTGCCAGCAGCGTCGACAGGGGTCGAGGGCAGCCCCAGCATTTT. Encoded protein: CASSVDRGRGQPQHF.

The chain couples TRBV28 to TRBJ2-5; TRBD2 matches at 7 bases. The length of the CDR3 is 15 residues. The V gene's germline CDR1 is MDHEN and CDR2 SYDVKM. With V trimmed by 5 bases and J by 4 bases, 10 bases remained unmatched. CDR3 nucleotide sequence: TGTGCCAGCAGTGGCCGTGGCAGGGAGGGAGAGACCCAGTACTTC. It yields the protein CASSGRGREGETQYF.

CDR3: CASIVGQGAREQYF. CDR3 DNA sequence: TGTGCCAGCATTGTCGGACAGGGGGCGCGCGAGCAGTACTTC. The chain employs TRBV6-6 and TRBJ2-7; 11 nucleotides agree with TRBD1. J was trimmed by 6 bases and V by 7 bases; bases with no gene match: 8. CDR3 size: 14 residues. CDR1 is MNHNY, CDR2 SVGAGI, per germline (reference sequence).

For this clone: At the DNA level, this CDR3 is encoded by other sequences in the same sample as well. This chain links TRBV5-4 with TRBJ1-1; D not resolved. Germline-derived CDR1 and CDR2 are SGHNT and YYREEE (reference sequence). The V end lost 0 bases, the J end lost 0 bases, and 3 bases lay between the germline ends. There are 13 residues in the CDR3. In nucleotides, the CDR3 is TGTGCCAGCAGCTTGGCAGTGAACACTGAAGCTTTCTTT. Translated: CASSLAVNTEAFF.

The genes are TRBV19 and TRBJ1-4; D call uncertain. The length of the CDR3 is 16 residues. From germline, CDR1 is LNHDA and CDR2 SQIVND (reference sequence). Trimming took off 3 bases at V and 5 bases at J, with 16 bases between the two ends. This CDR3 reads CASSIASRSFNEKLFF. Here the CDR3 DNA reads TGTGCCAGTAGTATCGCGTCCCGATCTTTCAATGAAAAACTGTTTTTT.

Concerning this clone itself: The same CDR3 arises from other DNA sequences in this sample as well. V gene TRBV5-4 combines with J gene TRBJ1-2; TRBD1 might be the D (6 bases). V was pared by 0 bases and J by 2 bases, with 8 bases between. The CDR3 consists of 14 residues. Germline V gene sequence: CDR1 SGHNT, CDR2 YYREEE (reference sequence). CDR3 sequence (DNA): TGTGCCAGCAGCTTGGGAACAGGGAACTATGGCTACACCTTC. Translation gives CASSLGTGNYGYTF. Complete variable domain (other parts from reference TRBV5-4 and TRBJ1-2): ETGVTQSPTHLIKTRGQQVTLRCSSQSGHNTVSWYQQALGQGPQFIFQYYREEENGRGNFPPRFSGLQFPNYSSELNVNALELDDSALYLCASSLGTGNYGYTFGSGTRLTVV.

This chain uses TRBV7-9 with TRBJ1-1, with TRBD1 as a possible D gene (5 bases). Trimming took off 8 bases at V and 1 base at J, with 14 bases between the two ends. The CDR3 loop spans 14 amino acids. Germline loops: CDR1 SEHNR, CDR2 FQNEAQ (reference sequence). CDR3 loop: CASYPWGTNTEAFF. CDR3 bases: TGTGCCAGCTACCCCTGGGGCACGAACACTGAAGCTTTCTTT.

The V gene is TRBV7-3, the J gene TRBJ2-1; TRBD1 matches 8 bases. Germline lookup yields CDR1 SGHTA and CDR2 FQGTGA. V lost 5 bases to trimming and J lost 3 bases; unmatched junction nucleotides: 6. CDR3 length: 15 amino acids. CDR3 sequence: CASSAQGGLYNEQFF. DNA of the CDR3: TGTGCCAGCAGCGCACAGGGGGGCCTCTACAATGAGCAGTTCTTC.

J is TRBJ1-1 and V is TRBV29-1, with D possibly TRBD1 on 5 matching bases. V was shortened by 4 bases and J by 0 bases, with 12 bases between the two germline ends. CDR3 size: 14 residues. Germline V CDR1 and CDR2: SQVTM, ANQGSEA. CDR3 in amino acids: CSVGYGGLNTEAFF. CDR3 in DNA: TGCAGCGTTGGATACGGGGGGTTGAACACTGAAGCTTTCTTT. The full variable domain, rest sourced from reference TRBV29-1 and TRBJ1-1, is SAVISQKPSRDICQRGTSLTIQCQVDSQVTMMFWYRQQPGQSLTLIATANQGSEATYESGFVIDKFPISRPNLTFSTLTVSNMSPEDSSIYLCSVGYGGLNTEAFFGQGTRLTVV.

This chain joins TRBV11-2 and TRBJ1-5; D not resolved. The CDR3 is 15 amino acids. V dropped 1 base and J dropped 0 bases, with 7 bases sitting between them. Germline lookup yields CDR1 SGHAT and CDR2 FQNNGV. CDR3 sequence reads: CASSLGRYSNQPQHF. Written as DNA, the CDR3 is TGTGCCAGCAGCTTAGGCAGGTATAGCAATCAGCCCCAGCATTTT.

The V and J genes are TRBV6-6 and TRBJ1-1; 8 bases map to TRBD1. Germline CDR1 reads MNHNY; CDR2 reads SVGAGI (reference sequence). CDR3 size: 13 residues. After removal of 6 bases from V and 6 bases from J, the junction contained 6 bases not matched to a gene. The CDR3: CASRRDRSSEAFF. The CDR3 DNA reads as TGTGCCAGCAGGAGGGACAGGTCATCTGAAGCTTTCTTT.

This clone was counted a single time. This sequence joins TRBV6-2 or TRBV6-3 and TRBJ1-2; 8 bases map to TRBD1. Trimming at V came to 2 bases and at J to 8 bases, leaving 7 bases not matched to a gene. CDR1 and CDR2 (germline): MNHEY, SVGEGT. The CDR3 length is 14 residues. CDR3 amino acids: CASSYTTRGRGYTF. CDR3 sequence (DNA): TGTGCCAGCAGTTACACGACCAGGGGGCGCGGCTACACCTTC.

This chain links TRBV11-3 with TRBJ2-3, with 8 bases aligning to TRBD1. The CDR3 covers 13 residues. The junction had 3 bases not matched to a gene; V was cut back by 5 bases and J by 5 bases. Per the germline V gene, CDR1 is SGHNT and CDR2 is YENEEA. CDR3 amino acids: CASSQDREDTQYF. The DNA for the CDR3 is TGTGCCAGCAGCCAGGACAGGGAAGATACGCAGTATTTT.